This T cell receptor (beta chain) was recorded in a study of T-cell reconstitution after alpha-beta-depleted transplantation in children. Study results and caveats: The high TCRbeta diversity at day 60 in some patients came from surviving recipient T cells and thymic progenitors. Reportedly, only several hundred clones from non-depleted graft cells drove alpha-beta T-cell counts at about two months. A year post-transplant, T-cell counts and diversity derived mostly from newly produced T cells.

In this sample, this clonotype turned up many times. Its target is not known. Using unique molecular identifiers, the investigators prepared the TCRbeta library. Using its own MiXCR run on the PCR reads, TCRdb lists one record per CDR3 protein. The table lists about 440,000 distinct CDR3 sequences, 43% of them singletons. This CDR3 is built from 15 residues. V was trimmed by 6 bases and J by 5 bases, leaving 16 bases between them. Source: PBMCs, taken before TCRalphabeta/CD19-depleted stem cell transplant. This TCR was recovered from a girl aged 2 to 10 with aplastic anemia, due to receive a stem cell transplant. The chain combines TRBV12-3 or TRBV12-4 with TRBJ2-2; D perhaps matches TRBD1 (6 bases). CDR3 in DNA: TGTGCCAGCAGGGGTCCGGGACACCTTACCGGGGAGCTGTTTTTT. It yields the protein CASRGPGHLTGELFF.